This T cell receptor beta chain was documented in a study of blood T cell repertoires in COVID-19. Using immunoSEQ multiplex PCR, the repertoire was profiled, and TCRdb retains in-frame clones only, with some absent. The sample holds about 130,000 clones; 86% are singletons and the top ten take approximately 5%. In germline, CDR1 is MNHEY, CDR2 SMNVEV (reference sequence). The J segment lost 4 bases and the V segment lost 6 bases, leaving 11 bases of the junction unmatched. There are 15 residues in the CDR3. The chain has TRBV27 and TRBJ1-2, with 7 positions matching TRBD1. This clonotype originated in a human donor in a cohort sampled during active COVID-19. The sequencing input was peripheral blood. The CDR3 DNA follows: TGTGCCAGCAGGACCCTTACCGGGACAGCCTATGGCTACACCTTC. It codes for CASRTLTGTAYGYTF.